This T cell receptor (beta chain) was captured by sequencing in a study of T cells in Graves' hyperthyroidism and ophthalmopathy (dated by TCRdb to about 2019). Turning to the overall study: To identify distinguishing TCR V-J signatures, a discovery cohort of roughly 100 patients was used, comprising some 45 with Graves' ophthalmopathy and about 59 with stable Graves' hyperthyroidism. In addition, the study compared T-cell repertoires in thyroid tissue and in blood from 6 or 7 Graves' hyperthyroidism patients. After sampling, hyperthyroidism patients received methimazole starting at 30 mg daily, and ophthalmopathy patients received high-dose intravenous methylprednisolone. The paper reports TCR Vbeta CDR3 sequencing of approximately 140 peripheral blood samples: around 45 ophthalmopathy, about 75 hyperthyroidism and some 17 progressor patients. Prospective prediction of ophthalmopathy was tested in an independent validation cohort of 18 to 20 hyperthyroidism patients and around 16 patients who later progressed to ophthalmopathy. The 95 to 100 discovery patients were divided at random into training and test sets in a 7:3 ratio.

The CDR3 holds 17 amino acids from the cysteine to the phenylalanine. The read is trimmed to its CDR3 DNA, 51 bases read in frame from base 1. CDR1 and CDR2, per the germline V gene, are SGHDN and FVKESK. A patient counted as having stable Graves' hyperthyroidism if no progression to ophthalmopathy occurred over 18 months of follow-up. Hyperthyroidism patients were aged 18 to 65 years and newly diagnosed, with disease duration of less than 2 months. Any patient with an uncontrolled infection, another autoimmune disease, pregnancy or lactation was excluded. Diagnoses relied on clinical symptoms, serum thyroxine and TRAb, thyroid ultrasound and orbital computed tomography. Total RNA was extracted using Trizol reagent, and RNA quality was assessed on an Agilent 2100 Bioanalyzer. Comment on this clonotype: Its antigen is still unknown. An end of the junction does not agree with germline; a read error may underlie this.

TCR beta CDR3 regions were amplified from RNA transcripts. For the first round of RT-PCR on the TCR CDR3, the HTBI primer set was used together with the Qiagen OneStep RT-PCR kit. Libraries were constructed in a second round of multiplex PCR, after which size selection and purification were carried out. The libraries were sequenced on an Illumina HiSeq2000 using paired-end 100 bp reads. On the study's bioinformatics: SOAPnuke was used to process the raw data, throwing out any read that contained adapters or uncalled bases, had a mean Phred below 15, or lacked an exact constant-primer or identifier match. COPE v1.2.5 was used to merge high-quality paired reads, and clonotypes were defined as unique nucleotide sequences. MiTCR v1.1 was used to align the clonotypes against IMGT TRBV, TRBD and TRBJ reference segments. The analysis included only V-J combinations with a frequency above 0.0001, which together covered 98% to 99.2% of the repertoires. The TCS score was defined as F50 (clonal expansion) divided by E x V (chaos), with BLOSUM62-based TCRdist calculated between CDR3 peptides within each V-J. Welch's t-statistics and random forest reduced roughly 530 V-J features to about 12, which were used in a naive Bayes classifier (R e1071). In TCRdb, the public reads were trimmed at Q25 with fastp and aligned with MiXCR, with productive beta chains retained. Rows are combined by CDR3 protein, so each entry shows the most common genes and DNA. TCRdb, not the authors, supplied the V and J calls. This sample gives hundreds of thousands of distinct CDR3 sequences in total; around 46% of them show up just once. 8% to 8.5% of the sample comes from the top ten.

The paper's findings and limits, for the study overall: Sample size was not statistically predetermined, and blinding of investigators to group allocation was not performed. In validation, the model predicted progression to ophthalmopathy a median of about 5.9 months before onset, with about 64% sensitivity and just under 75% specificity. A model built on a 13 V-J signature distinguished ophthalmopathy from stable hyperthyroidism, reaching roughly 88% sensitivity and about 81% specificity in cross-validation and 80%/75% in testing. Most expanded thyroid clonotypes (frequency above 0.001) were also detected in blood, suggesting blood repertoires may reflect thyroid immune responses.

This chain is built from TRBV14 and TRBJ1-6; a tentative D match to TRBD1 spans 5 bases. The clonotype comes from a woman between 18 and 29 years old with Graves' hyperthyroidism. Donor details come from another sample of the same person, matched by shared clones. The sample taken for sequencing was peripheral blood or thyroid tissue (not recorded which). The DNA sequence is as follows: TGTGTCAGCGACAGTTGTAATGATCCTACACGGAATTCACCCCTCCACTTT. This is translated as CVSDSCNDPTRNSPLHF.